The 20 T cell receptor beta chains given below trace back to one sample, sequenced in a study of T cell repertoires in cytomegalovirus infection. TCRdb used MiXCR to reprocess the reads, holding one entry per CDR3 protein. The sample has some 940,000 distinct CDR3 sequences, roughly 30% seen once. These TCRs' antigens remain unknown. The input for sequencing was cultured CD8+ T cells from PBMCs, taken from culture after CMV antigen stimulation. Every receptor here comes from a human donor in good health (CMV status not recorded). Some clones in this sample may be carry-over from other donors' samples.

This clonotype was picked up many times. The rearrangement uses TRBV19 and TRBJ1-1; D gene unclear. Germline CDR1 and CDR2: LNHDA and SQIVND (reference sequence). This CDR3 is built from 15 residues. Trimming cost V 3 bases and J 1 base, with 12 bases left between them. The CDR3 DNA reads TGTGCCAGTAGTATGAACGGTGGCGGGAACACTGAAGCTTTCTTT. Residues: CASSMNGGGNTEAFF.

This clonotype was recorded many times. This chain links TRBV7-8 with TRBJ1-2; D not certain. Trimming cost V 6 bases and J 0 bases, with 14 bases left between them. The CDR3 loop spans 15 amino acids. Germline assignment: CDR1 SGHVS and CDR2 FQNEAQ. The CDR3 here is CASSFGGPTNYGYTF. DNA of the CDR3: TGTGCCAGCAGTTTCGGAGGGCCGACTAACTATGGCTACACCTTC.

In this sample, this clonotype turned up a few times. The J gene is TRBJ1-4, the V gene TRBV4-3, with D possibly matching TRBD1 (5 bases). CDR3 length equals 14 residues. V lost 1 base, J lost 8 bases, and 11 bases lay in between. CDR1 is LGHNA and CDR2 is YSLEER in the germline V gene. Here the CDR3 reads CASSQVGAREKLFF. The DNA of the CDR3 is TGCGCCAGCAGCCAAGTAGGGGCGCGGGAAAAACTGTTTTTT.

Only a few counts were recorded for this clonotype. The rearrangement joins TRBV7-9 to TRBJ2-6, with no clear D. Between the trimmed V and J ends, which lost 0 bases and 2 bases, there was a span of 8 bases. CDR3 size: 16 residues. CDR1 is SEHNR and CDR2 is FQNEAQ in the germline V gene (reference sequence). The CDR3 here is CASSLAPQPGANVLTF. The CDR3 DNA is TGTGCCAGCAGCTTAGCCCCGCAGCCTGGGGCCAACGTCCTGACTTTC.

This rearrangement joins TRBV7-9 to TRBJ1-4; D might be TRBD1 (5 bases). The germline CDR1 and CDR2 sequences are SEHNR and FQNEAQ (reference sequence). The germline V and J ends were trimmed by 0 bases and 8 bases, with 10 bases remaining between them. CDR3 size: 14 residues. CDR3 in DNA: TGTGCCAGCAGCTTAGCAGGGGTGGACGAAAAACTGTTTTTT. Protein product: CASSLAGVDEKLFF.

CDR3 residues: CASSYTGMDTQYF. CDR3 in DNA: TGTGCCAGCAGTTACACAGGAATGGATACGCAGTATTTT. The chain has TRBV12-3 or TRBV12-4 and TRBJ2-3, with D perhaps TRBD1 (5 bases). This CDR3 has 13 residues. V was shortened by 4 bases and J by 6 bases, with 11 bases between the two germline ends.

This clonotype came up a few times. V gene TRBV6-6 combines with J gene TRBJ2-5, with D possibly matching TRBD2 (5 bases). Germline V gene lookup returns CDR1 MNHNY and CDR2 SVGAGI (reference sequence). The CDR3 consists of 15 residues. V was clipped by 2 bases and J by 1 base, with 11 bases between them. The CDR3, as DNA: TGTGCCAGCAGTTACGATCCGAGCGGCCAAGAGACCCAGTACTTC. It translates to CASSYDPSGQETQYF.

The chain carries TRBV7-9 and TRBJ1-5; D gene uncertain. Germline CDR1 SEHNR, CDR2 FQNEAQ (reference sequence). CDR3 length: 14 residues. Trimming shortened V by 1 base and J by 6 bases, and 10 bases separated the two germline ends. In DNA, the CDR3 is TGTGCCAGCAGCTTAGTTGGGCTGAGTCAGCCCCAGCATTTT. It is translated as CASSLVGLSQPQHF.

The rearrangement links TRBV7-9 to TRBJ1-2; tentative D call: TRBD1 (6 bases). Per the germline V gene, CDR1 is SEHNR and CDR2 is FQNEAQ (reference sequence). V was pared by 0 bases and J by 4 bases, with 18 bases between. This CDR3 has 17 amino acids. The CDR3 DNA sequence: TGTGCCAGCAGCTTAGCGGGGGCAGGGGCTTTGGTCTATGGCTACACCTTC. This codes for CASSLAGAGALVYGYTF.

This chain joins TRBV6-1 and TRBJ2-1; the D gene is possibly TRBD2 (6 bases). The CDR3 has 15 amino acids. Germline V gene sequence: CDR1 MNHNS, CDR2 SASEGT. V was cut by 1 base and J by 9 bases, with 16 bases left in between. CDR3 residues: CASSEGGVPWGEQFF. The CDR3 nucleotides read TGTGCCAGCAGTGAAGGCGGGGTACCCTGGGGTGAGCAGTTCTTC.

This clonotype was picked up a small number of times. This chain connects TRBV7-2 to TRBJ2-5; possible D gene TRBD2, 5 bases. Trimming pared 0 bases from V and 5 bases from J, leaving 13 bases between. CDR1 SGHTA and CDR2 FQGNSA come from the germline V gene. The CDR3 covers 15 residues. The CDR3 nucleotides are TGTGCCAGCAGCTTAGCCTTCCGGGAAAAGGAGACCCAGTACTTC. Translated: CASSLAFREKETQYF.

This chain joins TRBV7-6 and TRBJ2-2, with 7 nucleotides matching TRBD1. There are 14 residues in the CDR3. V lost 5 bases to trimming and J lost 5 bases; unmatched junction nucleotides: 5. Germline CDR1 reads SGHVS; CDR2 reads FNYEAQ. In nucleotides, the CDR3 is TGTGCCAGCAGCGAAAACAGGGGTACCGGGGAGCTGTTTTTT. This gives the protein CASSENRGTGELFF.

V and J are TRBV6-2 or TRBV6-3 and TRBJ2-7; either TRBD1 or TRBD2 may fit D (5 bases each). The V end lost 5 bases, the J end lost 3 bases, and 11 bases lay between the germline ends. CDR1 is MNHEY, CDR2 SVGEGT, per germline. The CDR3 totals 13 residues. The CDR3 region has the DNA TGTGCCAGCAGTGGCCGGGACGACTACGAGCAGTACGTC. Protein sequence: CASSGRDDYEQYV.

This clonotype was observed many times. The chain recombines TRBV27 with TRBJ1-2; D is possibly TRBD1 (5 bases). CDR1 is MNHEY, CDR2 SMNVEV, per germline (reference sequence). V lost 1 base to trimming and J lost 3 bases, with 21 bases between them. The CDR3 contains 18 residues. CDR3: CASSLYSRDYENYYGYTF. CDR3 nucleotide sequence: TGTGCCAGCAGTTTATACTCCCGGGACTACGAAAACTACTATGGCTACACCTTC.

The chain is built from TRBV15 and TRBJ1-5; 9 bases align to TRBD1. CDR3 length: 15 residues. V lost 3 bases, J lost 6 bases, and 6 bases stayed unmatched. The germline gives CDR1 LNHNV, CDR2 YYDKDF (reference sequence). The CDR3 DNA is TGTGCCACCAGCAGCCGTGAACAGGGGGCTCAGCCCCAGCATTTT. It translates to CATSSREQGAQPQHF.

This chain connects TRBV7-9 to TRBJ1-2, with 7 bases fitting TRBD1. V trimming: 5 bases; J trimming: 4 bases; junction bases outside the gene matches: 19. The germline V gene has CDR1 SEHNR and CDR2 FQNEAQ (reference sequence). The CDR3 sequence is 18 residues long. CDR3 in amino acids: CASSRAKNTGEWAYGYTF. CDR3 coding DNA: TGTGCCAGCAGCCGAGCGAAAAACACAGGGGAATGGGCCTATGGCTACACCTTC.

The chain carries TRBV19 and TRBJ2-7, with TRBD1 matching over 7 bases. J gave up 4 bases and V 6 bases, and 6 bases lay outside the gene matches. CDR1 LNHDA and CDR2 SQIVND come from the germline V gene (reference sequence). The CDR3 loop spans 13 amino acids. Here the CDR3 DNA reads TGTGCCAGTAGGGCAGGGGGTCATTACGAGCAGTACTTC. It codes for CASRAGGHYEQYF.

This clonotype was seen many times. The chain carries TRBV12-3 or TRBV12-4 and TRBJ2-3; D is unresolved. This CDR3 comprises 15 residues. Trimming shortened V by 5 bases and J by 2 bases, and 14 bases separated the two germline ends. In DNA, the CDR3 is TGTGCCAGCAGTCCCTTGACACTTGTCACAGATACGCAGTATTTT. The encoded protein is CASSPLTLVTDTQYF.

This clonotype was recorded a few times. The chain carries TRBV20-1 and TRBJ2-1; the D gene is possibly TRBD2 (6 bases). The CDR3 spans 15 residues. Germline V CDR1 and CDR2: DFQATT, SNEGSKA (reference sequence). V was clipped by 3 bases and J by 2 bases, with 14 bases between them. Written as DNA, the CDR3 is TGCAGTGCTAGGAACGGGGACTTTCCCTACAATGAGCAGTTCTTC. Amino acids: CSARNGDFPYNEQFF.

This clonotype has at least ten counts. V gene TRBV5-5 combines with J gene TRBJ2-1, with TRBD2 identical over 9 bases. The CDR3 has 17 amino acids. The V gene end was trimmed by 4 bases and the J gene end by 2 bases; junction bases not matched to a gene: 10. Germline V gives CDR1 SGHKS, CDR2 YYEKEE (reference sequence). The CDR3 DNA follows: TGTGCCAGCAGCATCTTTTTAGCGGGGGTTCCCTACAATGAGCAGTTCTTC. Encoded protein: CASSIFLAGVPYNEQFF.